Below, one TCR beta chain is given with its context. The antigen is undetermined. The sample is drawn from a study of identical twins. Study-level results: Insertions ran lower in abundant cord blood beta clonotypes, though not in memory repertoires. Out-of-frame sharing of TCR alpha in monozygotic twins was underestimated by models.

Germline V gene sequence: CDR1 SGHDN, CDR2 FVKESK. The CDR3 consists of 14 residues. The junction had 3 bases not matched to a gene; V was cut back by 3 bases and J by 5 bases. Template switching created a universal primer site, and the cDNA included unique molecular identifiers. TCRdb independently ran MiXCR on the 5' RACE reads; one entry per CDR3 protein. The sample consists of a few hundred thousand distinct CDR3 sequences, more than 9% of them appearing once. These same records also appear under a second study, on yellow fever vaccine responses in identical twins.

The sequence came from a woman between 18 and 30 years old in good health. The sample taken for sequencing was PBMCs. J is TRBJ2-1 and V is TRBV14; 8 positions match TRBD2. CDR3 amino acids: CASSQTSANNEQFF. The CDR3 DNA sequence: TGTGCCAGCAGCCAGACTAGCGCGAACAATGAGCAGTTCTTC.